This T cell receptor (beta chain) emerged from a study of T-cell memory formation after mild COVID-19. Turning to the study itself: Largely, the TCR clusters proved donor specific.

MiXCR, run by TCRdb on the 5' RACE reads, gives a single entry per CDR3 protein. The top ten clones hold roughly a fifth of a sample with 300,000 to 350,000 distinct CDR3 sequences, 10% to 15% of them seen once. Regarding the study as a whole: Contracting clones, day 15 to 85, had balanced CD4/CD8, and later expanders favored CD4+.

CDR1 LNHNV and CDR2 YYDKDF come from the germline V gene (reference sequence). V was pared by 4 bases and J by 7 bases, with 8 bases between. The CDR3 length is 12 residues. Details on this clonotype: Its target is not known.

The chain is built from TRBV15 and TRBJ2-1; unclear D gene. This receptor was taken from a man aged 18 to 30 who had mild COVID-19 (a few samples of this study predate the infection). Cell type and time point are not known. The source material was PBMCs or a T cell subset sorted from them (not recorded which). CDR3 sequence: CATSTARNEQFF. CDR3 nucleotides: TGTGCCACCAGCACAGCCAGGAATGAGCAGTTCTTC.